The clone carrying this T cell receptor beta chain has ten or more counts. Its antigen remains unknown. The data were obtained in a study of quantifying T cell responses using KT2 cells. For the study at large: RNA was reverse transcribed with TCR alpha and beta constant-region primers. The second PCR ran as a qPCR until a predetermined fluorescence threshold was reached.

Study observations and caveats: KT2 sequence counts showed saturation when very many KT2 cells were spiked in. KT2 sequences were detected down to about one KT2 cell per 100,000 PBMC.

V shed 5 bases and J 1 base; nucleotides not matched to a gene: 8. Germline V gives CDR1 MDHEN, CDR2 SYDVKM. This CDR3 contains 16 residues. The cDNA 3' end received a ligated oligonucleotide with a UMI. An equimolar mix of RC1.1 and RC1.2 primed the beta chain across TRBC1 and TRBC2. TCRdb fed the UMI-ligation and nested PCR reads into MiXCR, producing one record per CDR3 protein. The sample records over 40,000 distinct CDR3 sequences, around a tenth being singletons. Different KT2-to-PBMC ratios were created with a constant PBMC count. The source material was PBMCs spiked with cells of the T cell clone KT2. The rearrangement links TRBV28 to TRBJ1-3; the match to TRBD1 covers 7 bases. The sequence derives from a human donor. The CDR3, as DNA: TGTGCCAGCAGTCCCCAGGGGGTACTTTCTGGAAACACCATATATTTT. Translated: CASSPQGVLSGNTIYF.